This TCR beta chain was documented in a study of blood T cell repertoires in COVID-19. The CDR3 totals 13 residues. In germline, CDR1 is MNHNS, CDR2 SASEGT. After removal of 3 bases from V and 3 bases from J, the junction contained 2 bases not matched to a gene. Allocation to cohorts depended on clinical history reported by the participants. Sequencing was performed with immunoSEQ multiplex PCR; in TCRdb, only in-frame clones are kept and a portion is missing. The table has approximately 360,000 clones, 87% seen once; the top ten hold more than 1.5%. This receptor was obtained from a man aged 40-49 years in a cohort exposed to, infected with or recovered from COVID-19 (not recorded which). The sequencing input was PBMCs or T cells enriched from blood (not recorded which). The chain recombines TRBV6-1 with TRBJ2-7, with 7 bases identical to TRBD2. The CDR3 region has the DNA TGTGCCAGCAGTGAGCGGGAGAACTACGAGCAGTACTTC. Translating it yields CASSERENYEQYF.